The 29 T cell receptor beta chains given below trace back to one sample, sequenced in a study of shared clonotypes between healthy human individuals. Naive CD8 populations comprised CD45RO-negative cells positively selected for CCR7, excluding terminally differentiated effector memory CD45RA+ cells. Profiled with immunoSEQ multiplex PCR; TCRdb holds only in-frame clones, not every one. Seen here are about 2.1 million clones, 90% to 95% observed once, and the top ten hold around 1.8%. The specimen sequenced was naive CD8+ T cells from PBMCs. These receptors all come from a man in his late teens or twenties in good health. Some clones in this sample may be carry-over from other donors' samples.

The chain is built from TRBV5-6 and TRBJ2-3; no definite D call. V shed 0 bases and J shed 6 bases, with 5 bases lying between them. Germline V lookup: CDR1 SGHDT, CDR2 YYEEEE. The CDR3 is 12 residues long. CDR3 DNA: TGTGCCAGCAGCTTGGACTCGGATACGCAGTATTTT. Its translation: CASSLDSDTQYF.

The chain couples TRBV28 to TRBJ1-5; D possibly corresponds to TRBD1 (5 bases). Trimming took off 5 bases at V and 2 bases at J, with 16 bases between the two ends. The CDR3 consists of 16 residues. Per the germline V gene, CDR1 is MDHEN and CDR2 is SYDVKM. Written as DNA, the CDR3 is TGTGCCAGCAGTCCAGCCAGGGAGGTTGGCAATCAGCCCCAGCATTTT. It specifies CASSPAREVGNQPQHF. Filled out from reference TRBV28 and TRBJ1-5, the complete variable domain reads DVKVTQSSRYLVKRTGEKVFLECVQDMDHENMFWYRQDPGLGLRLIYFSYDVKMKEKGDIPEGYSVSREKKERFSLILESASTNQTSMYLCASSPAREVGNQPQHFGDGTRLSIL.

The V and J genes are TRBV6-6 and TRBJ1-2; D gene ambiguous. The germline V and J ends were trimmed by 6 bases and 0 bases, with 8 bases remaining between them. Looked up from germline, CDR1 is MNHNY and CDR2 is SVGAGI (reference sequence). The CDR3 has 13 amino acids. DNA for the CDR3: TGTGCCAGCAGCCCTACCTCTAACTATGGCTACACCTTC. This codes for CASSPTSNYGYTF.

V and J are TRBV27 and TRBJ2-1; maybe TRBD1 (6 bases). Germline assignment: CDR1 MNHEY and CDR2 SMNVEV (reference sequence). The CDR3 covers 15 residues. Deletions cut 6 bases from V and 7 bases from J, with 19 bases between. The CDR3 region has the DNA TGTGCCAGCAGACAGGGATTAAGCTTGTTTAATGAGCAGTTCTTC. Its translation: CASRQGLSLFNEQFF.

The chain uses TRBV19 and TRBJ2-5, with TRBD2 as a possible D gene (5 bases). Germline V gene sequence: CDR1 LNHDA, CDR2 SQIVND (reference sequence). The CDR3 runs to 15 residues. Trimming removed 6 bases at V and 2 bases at J, with 16 bases between. The CDR3 loop is CASSIMTGIQETQYF. DNA for the CDR3: TGTGCCAGTAGCATCATGACGGGGATTCAAGAGACCCAGTACTTC.

The chain is built from TRBV13 and TRBJ2-7; D is ambiguous. CDR1 is PRHDT, CDR2 FYEKMQ, per germline (reference sequence). V was clipped by 1 base and J by 5 bases, with 9 bases between them. CDR3 size: 13 residues. The CDR3 reads CASSLVSRNEQYF. The CDR3 nucleotides read TGTGCCAGCAGCTTAGTTTCTAGGAACGAGCAGTACTTC.

The V gene is TRBV25-1, the J gene TRBJ1-3; no clear D gene. Germline-derived CDR1 and CDR2 are MGHDK and SYGVNS. This CDR3 is 13 amino acids long. V was pared by 4 bases and J by 2 bases, with 6 bases between. CDR3 amino acids: CASSGQTGNTIYF. DNA for the CDR3: TGTGCCAGCAGTGGCCAAACTGGAAACACCATATATTTT. Full variable domain (rest looked up from reference TRBV25-1 and TRBJ1-3): EADIYQTPRYLVIGTGKKITLECSQTMGHDKMYWYQQDPGMELHLIHYSYGVNSTEKGDLSSESTVSRIRTEHFPLTLESARPSHTSQYLCASSGQTGNTIYFGEGSWLTVV.

The chain uses TRBV30 and TRBJ1-1; D gene unclear. Trimming took off 0 bases at V and 4 bases at J, with 9 bases between the two ends. CDR3 length: 13 amino acids. Germline V gene sequence: CDR1 GTSNPN, CDR2 SVGIG (reference sequence). As DNA, the CDR3 is TGTGCCTGGAGTGTTCTGGCTTTCACTGAAGCTTTCTTT. Protein product: CAWSVLAFTEAFF.

V gene TRBV30 combines with J gene TRBJ1-2; D unclear. The CDR3 runs 13 residues. From germline, CDR1 is GTSNPN and CDR2 SVGIG (reference sequence). Trimming took 3 bases from V and 6 from J, leaving 14 bases between them. The CDR3 sequence: CAWRRILIDGYTF. In DNA form, the CDR3 reads TGTGCCTGGAGGAGGATTTTGATCGATGGCTACACCTTC. The full variable domain, its missing parts supplied by reference TRBV30 and TRBJ1-2, is SQTIHQWPATLVQPVGSPLSLECTVEGTSNPNLYWYRQAAGRGLQLLFYSVGIGQISSEVPQNLSASRPQDRQFILSSKKLLLSDSGFYLCAWRRILIDGYTFGSGTRLTVV.

The rearrangement joins TRBV27 to TRBJ2-6; maybe TRBD2 (6 bases). Deletions cut 5 bases from V and 4 bases from J, with 21 bases between. Germline loops: CDR1 MNHEY, CDR2 SMNVEV (reference sequence). The CDR3 consists of 18 residues. The CDR3 DNA reads as TGTGCCAGCAGTCAGACTCCCCTGAGGGCGGGGGGGGCCAACGTCCTGACTTTC. It yields the protein CASSQTPLRAGGANVLTF. Full variable domain (missing parts from reference TRBV27 and TRBJ2-6): EAQVTQNPRYLITVTGKKLTVTCSQNMNHEYMSWYRQDPGLGLRQIYYSMNVEVTDKGDVPEGYKVSRKEKRNFPLILESPSPNQTSLYFCASSQTPLRAGGANVLTFGAGSRLTVL.

The V and J genes are TRBV4-3 and TRBJ2-2, with 9 bases aligning to TRBD1. The CDR3 extends over 14 amino acids. Germline V CDR1 and CDR2: LGHNA, YSLEER. J gave up 6 bases and V 1 base, and 0 bases lay outside the gene matches. CDR3 loop: CASSQGTGAGELFF. The CDR3 DNA reads as TGCGCCAGCAGCCAAGGGACAGGGGCCGGGGAGCTGTTTTTT.

This clone appeared once. In the same sample, other DNA sequences code for this CDR3. The chain carries TRBV7-8 and TRBJ2-1, with D possibly matching TRBD1 (6 bases). Germline lookup yields CDR1 SGHVS and CDR2 FQNEAQ. V gave up 2 bases and J gave up 4 bases, with 9 bases separating them. This CDR3 contains 14 residues. The CDR3 reads CASSLRGSYNEQFF. For the CDR3, the DNA is TGTGCCAGCAGCTTAAGGGGGAGTTACAATGAGCAGTTCTTC.

This chain joins TRBV30 and TRBJ1-1, with D perhaps matching TRBD1 (5 bases). Germline lookup yields CDR1 GTSNPN and CDR2 SVGIG (reference sequence). The CDR3 sequence is 12 residues long. The V end lost 0 bases, the J end lost 11 bases, and 13 bases lay between the germline ends. The CDR3: CAWSVGPPGAFF. In nucleotides, the CDR3 is TGTGCCTGGAGTGTGGGGCCGCCGGGGGCTTTCTTT.

V is TRBV4-1 and J is TRBJ2-6; either TRBD1 or TRBD2 may supply D (6 bases each). There are 18 residues in the CDR3. V was trimmed by 3 bases and J by 0 bases, leaving 15 bases between them. In germline, CDR1 is MGHRA, CDR2 YSYEKL. CDR3 coding DNA: TGCGCCAGCAGCCACCTCGGAGGGGGGAGCTCTGGGGCCAACGTCCTGACTTTC. The encoded protein is CASSHLGGGSSGANVLTF.

The chain links TRBV5-4 to TRBJ2-5; D ambiguous. The V end lost 2 bases, the J end lost 1 base, and 15 bases lay between the germline ends. CDR3 length: 16 residues. Germline CDR1 SGHNT, CDR2 YYREEE (reference sequence). The CDR3 DNA reads as TGTGCCAGCAGCTTTAGGGCAGGCAGAATCCAAGAGACCCAGTACTTC. The encoded protein is CASSFRAGRIQETQYF.

CDR3 nucleotide sequence: TGCGCCAGCAGGGACCTGGAGACCCAGTACTTC. It yields the protein CASRDLETQYF. This chain joins TRBV10-2 and TRBJ2-5; D is undetermined. CDR3 length: 11 residues. Germline V gene data show CDR1 as WSHSY and CDR2 as SAAADI. V shed 6 bases and J shed 5 bases, with 7 bases lying between them.

The CDR3 reads CASRPRGNDYEQYF. The CDR3 coding sequence is TGTGCCAGCAGGCCACGGGGAAATGACTACGAGCAGTACTTC. J is TRBJ2-7 and V is TRBV27; D perhaps matches TRBD2 (5 bases). The V and J ends lost 6 bases and 3 bases respectively, with 15 bases between them. This CDR3 has 14 residues. Germline V lookup: CDR1 MNHEY, CDR2 SMNVEV (reference sequence).

This chain uses TRBV9 with TRBJ1-1; no clear D gene. Germline assignment: CDR1 SGDLS and CDR2 YYNGEE. This CDR3 is 16 amino acids long. V gave up 0 bases and J gave up 0 bases, with 12 bases separating them. CDR3 nucleotides: TGTGCCAGCAGCGTAGGTCAGGCCCCAATGAACACTGAAGCTTTCTTT. Encoded protein: CASSVGQAPMNTEAFF.

This sequence joins TRBV10-2 and TRBJ2-7, with 9 nucleotides matching TRBD2. Germline trimming cut 7 bases from V and 3 bases from J; bases unmatched to any gene: 10. This CDR3 is built from 15 residues. CDR1 is WSHSY, CDR2 SAAADI, per germline. CDR3 nucleotides: TGCGCCAGCACACCCCCGGGACTAGCAGACTACGAGCAGTACTTC. It is translated as CASTPPGLADYEQYF.

This chain connects TRBV29-1 to TRBJ2-5; D possibly corresponds to TRBD2 (5 bases). The better agreement between TRBJ2-7 and the DNA end casts doubt on the J call. Germline-derived CDR1 and CDR2 are SQVTM and ANQGSEA. CDR3 length: 13 amino acids. For the CDR3, the DNA is TGCAGCGTTGGAGGGTTTCGTTCCTACGAGCAGTACTTC. Amino acid sequence: CSVGGFRSYEQYF.

The chain is built from TRBV12-5 and TRBJ2-3; D is perhaps TRBD1 or TRBD2 (6 bases each). Germline-derived CDR1 and CDR2 are LGHNT and FRNRAP. This CDR3 is 15 amino acids long. Deletions cut 1 base from V and 4 bases from J, with 12 bases between. CDR3 sequence (DNA): TGTGCTAGTGGTTTGGACGAGGAGGGGGCAGATACGCAGTATTTT. Translated, it gives CASGLDEEGADTQYF.

A note on this clone: Other DNA sequences within the sample encode an identical CDR3. The V call is TRBV7-9, the J call TRBJ1-1; D uncertain. V was trimmed by 1 base and J by 8 bases, leaving 5 bases between them. Looked up from germline, CDR1 is SEHNR and CDR2 is FQNEAQ (reference sequence). This CDR3 contains 11 residues. Written as DNA, the CDR3 is TGTGCCAGCAGCTTAGGTGTGGAAGCTTTCTTT. This encodes CASSLGVEAFF.

The chain has TRBV10-3 and TRBJ1-1; D is undetermined. CDR3 length: 16 amino acids. Germline CDR1 reads ENHRY; CDR2 reads SYGVKD. V was trimmed by 3 bases and J by 1 base, leaving 15 bases between them. The CDR3 spells CAISEEVVMANTEAFF. In DNA form, the CDR3 reads TGTGCCATCAGTGAAGAGGTGGTCATGGCGAACACTGAAGCTTTCTTT.

This rearrangement joins TRBV10-2 to TRBJ1-1; no clear D. V lost 7 bases and J 0 bases, leaving 9 bases between the germline ends. The germline CDR1 and CDR2 sequences are WSHSY and SAAADI. This CDR3 contains 13 residues. CDR3 DNA sequence: TGCGCCAGCATGCGGTCGTTGAACACTGAAGCTTTCTTT. Translation gives CASMRSLNTEAFF.

The chain has TRBV5-1 and TRBJ2-2; a weak D match, TRBD2 (5 bases). Germline loops: CDR1 SGHRS, CDR2 YFSETQ. This CDR3 is 16 amino acids long. V lost 3 bases and J 0 bases, leaving 12 bases between the germline ends. CDR3 amino acids: CASSSFGLANTGELFF. The CDR3 coding sequence is TGCGCCAGCAGCTCTTTTGGACTTGCGAACACCGGGGAGCTGTTTTTT.

This chain links TRBV4-3 with TRBJ2-5, with 12 bases matching TRBD2. The germline gives CDR1 LGHNA, CDR2 YSLEER. Unmatched junction bases numbered 6, after V lost 4 bases and J lost 3 bases. CDR3 length: 16 residues. This chain's CDR3 is CASSPDRTSGKETQYF. The CDR3 nucleotides read TGCGCCAGCAGCCCAGACCGGACTAGCGGGAAAGAGACCCAGTACTTC.

This clone came up once. The V and J genes are TRBV7-9 and TRBJ1-3; TRBD1 aligns across 7 bases. The CDR3 spans 17 residues. Germline CDR1 reads SEHNR; CDR2 reads FQNEAQ (reference sequence). V lost 4 bases, J lost 0 bases, and 9 bases stayed unmatched. The CDR3 DNA reads as TGTGCCAGCAGCTCCAGGACAGGAGGATCCTCTGGAAACACCATATATTTT. Translating it yields CASSSRTGGSSGNTIYF.

This chain uses TRBV2 with TRBJ2-7; TRBD2 aligns across 7 bases. Germline V gene data show CDR1 as SNHLY and CDR2 as FYNNEI. The length of the CDR3 is 15 residues. V was pared by 3 bases and J by 1 base, with 6 bases of the junction left unmatched. The CDR3 sequence: CASSEGGSPSYEQYF. As DNA, the CDR3 is TGTGCCAGCAGTGAGGGCGGGAGCCCTTCCTACGAGCAGTACTTC.

The chain is built from TRBV25-1 and TRBJ2-7; the D gene is possibly TRBD2 (6 bases). The CDR3 length is 11 residues. Germline CDR1 is MGHDK and CDR2 is SYGVNS. V was clipped by 4 bases and J by 8 bases, with 9 bases between them. The CDR3 region has the DNA TGTGCCAGCAGTGGAGGAGGGAAGCAGTACTTC. Residues: CASSGGGKQYF.